This TCR beta chain came from a study of spatial heterogeneity in lung cancer. Study information: Some 72 TRACERx patients with early, untreated non-small cell lung cancer donated samples. In cases with available follow-up PBMC samples, these were sequenced at a median of approximately 2 years after resection. More beta-chain than alpha-chain sequences were consistently detected.

Looked up from germline, CDR1 is ENHRY and CDR2 is SYGVKD. The CDR3 runs 15 residues. Losses at the gene ends were 6 bases for V and 3 bases for J; bases not matched to a gene: 5. Each molecule of TCR cDNA was tagged with one unique molecular identifier. One entry per CDR3 protein results from TCRdb running MiXCR on the 5' RACE reads. Of around 110,000 distinct CDR3 sequences in the sample, less than 15% were seen once. Time point: blood at routine non-recurrence follow-up after resection. Whole RNA, isolated from tumor, nontumor lung or frozen PBMC, was sequenced without prior sorting. This clonotype has only one observation. This is likely a read error, given that the CDR3 carries no conserved phenylalanine or tryptophan at its end.

The receptor comes from a male donor with early-stage non-small cell lung cancer. V and J are TRBV10-3 and TRBJ2-3; 11 bases are shared with TRBD1. The specimen comprised PBMCs, sampled at follow-up. CDR3: CAISLDRGHTDTQYS. CDR3 sequence (DNA): TGTGCCATCAGCCTGGACAGGGGGCATACAGATACGCAGTATTCT.